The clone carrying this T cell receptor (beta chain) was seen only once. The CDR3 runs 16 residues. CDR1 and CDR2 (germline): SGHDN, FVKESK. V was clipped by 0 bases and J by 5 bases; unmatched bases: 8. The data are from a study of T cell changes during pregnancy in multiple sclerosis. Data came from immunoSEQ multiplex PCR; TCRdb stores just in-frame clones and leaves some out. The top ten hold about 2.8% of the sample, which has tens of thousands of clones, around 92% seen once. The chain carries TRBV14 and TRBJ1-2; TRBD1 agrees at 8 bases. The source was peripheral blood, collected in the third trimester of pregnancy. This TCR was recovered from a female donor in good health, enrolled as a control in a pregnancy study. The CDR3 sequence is CASSQETDRAHYGYTF. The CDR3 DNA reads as TGTGCCAGCAGCCAAGAGACGGACAGGGCCCATTATGGCTACACCTTC.